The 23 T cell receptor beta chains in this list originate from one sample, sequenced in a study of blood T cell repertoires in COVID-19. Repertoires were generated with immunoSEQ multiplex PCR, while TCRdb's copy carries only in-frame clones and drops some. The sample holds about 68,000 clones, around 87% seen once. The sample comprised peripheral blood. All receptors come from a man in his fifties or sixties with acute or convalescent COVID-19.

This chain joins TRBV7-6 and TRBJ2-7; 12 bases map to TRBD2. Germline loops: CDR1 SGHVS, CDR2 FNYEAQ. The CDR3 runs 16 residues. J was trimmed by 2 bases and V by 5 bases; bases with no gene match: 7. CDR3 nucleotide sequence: TGTGCCAGCAGCAAAGGACTAGCGGGAACCCCCTACGAGCAGTACGTC. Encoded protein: CASSKGLAGTPYEQYV.

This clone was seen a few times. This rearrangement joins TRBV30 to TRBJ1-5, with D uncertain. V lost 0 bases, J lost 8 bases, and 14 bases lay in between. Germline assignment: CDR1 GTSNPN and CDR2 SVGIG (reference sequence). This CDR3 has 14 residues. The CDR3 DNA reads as TGTGCCTGGAGTGTAGCGGACGGGTCCGAGCCCCAGCATTTT. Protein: CAWSVADGSEPQHF. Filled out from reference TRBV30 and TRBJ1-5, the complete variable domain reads SQTIHQWPATLVQPVGSPLSLECTVEGTSNPNLYWYRQAAGRGLQLLFYSVGIGQISSEVPQNLSASRPQDRQFILSSKKLLLSDSGFYLCAWSVADGSEPQHFGDGTRLSIL.

This chain's CDR3 is CASSDGVSGELFF. CDR3 DNA sequence: TGTGCCAGCAGTGACGGTGTTTCCGGGGAGCTGTTTTTT. The chain couples TRBV25-1 to TRBJ2-2; no firm D call. The germline gives CDR1 MGHDK, CDR2 SYGVNS. The V and J ends lost 3 bases and 6 bases respectively, with 8 bases between them. CDR3 length: 13 amino acids.

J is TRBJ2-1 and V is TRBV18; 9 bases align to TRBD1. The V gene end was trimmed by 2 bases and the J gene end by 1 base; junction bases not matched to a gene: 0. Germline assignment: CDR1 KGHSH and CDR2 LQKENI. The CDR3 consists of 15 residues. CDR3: CASSPDRGSYNEQFF. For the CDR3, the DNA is TGTGCCAGCTCACCAGACAGGGGGTCCTACAATGAGCAGTTCTTC.

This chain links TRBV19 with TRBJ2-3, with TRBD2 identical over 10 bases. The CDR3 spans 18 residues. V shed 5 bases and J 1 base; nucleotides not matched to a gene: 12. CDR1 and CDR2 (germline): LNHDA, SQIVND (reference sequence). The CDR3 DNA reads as TGTGCCAGTAGTCCTCAGAAAATAGCGGGAGGCGGCACAGATACGCAGTATTTT. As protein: CASSPQKIAGGGTDTQYF.

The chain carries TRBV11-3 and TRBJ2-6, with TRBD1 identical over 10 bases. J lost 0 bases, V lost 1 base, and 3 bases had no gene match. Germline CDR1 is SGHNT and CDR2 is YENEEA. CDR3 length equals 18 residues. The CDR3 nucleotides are TGTGCCAGCAGCTTAGGGGACAGGGGACGCTCTGGGGCCAACGTCCTGACTTTC. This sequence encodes CASSLGDRGRSGANVLTF.

CDR3: CASSHVLREQYF. CDR3 coding DNA: TGTGCCAGCAGCCACGTTCTGAGGGAGCAGTACTTC. V gene TRBV7-9 combines with J gene TRBJ2-7; D is unclear. The V gene lost 5 bases and the J gene lost 7 bases, with 12 bases spanning the gap. This CDR3 spans 12 amino acids. Germline lookup yields CDR1 SEHNR and CDR2 FQNEAQ (reference sequence).

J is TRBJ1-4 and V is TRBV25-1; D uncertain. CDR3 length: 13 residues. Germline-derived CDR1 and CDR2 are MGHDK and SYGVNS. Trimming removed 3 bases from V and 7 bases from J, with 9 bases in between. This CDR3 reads CASSEGGSEKLFF. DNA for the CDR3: TGTGCCAGCAGTGAGGGCGGGAGTGAAAAACTGTTTTTT.

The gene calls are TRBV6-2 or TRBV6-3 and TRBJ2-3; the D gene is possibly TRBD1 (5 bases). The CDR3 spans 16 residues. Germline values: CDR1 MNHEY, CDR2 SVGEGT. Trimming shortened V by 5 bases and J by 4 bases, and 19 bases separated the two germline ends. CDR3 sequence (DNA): TGTGCCAGCAGTGATGCCGGTACAAGGGGCCCAGATACGCAGTATTTT. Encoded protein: CASSDAGTRGPDTQYF.

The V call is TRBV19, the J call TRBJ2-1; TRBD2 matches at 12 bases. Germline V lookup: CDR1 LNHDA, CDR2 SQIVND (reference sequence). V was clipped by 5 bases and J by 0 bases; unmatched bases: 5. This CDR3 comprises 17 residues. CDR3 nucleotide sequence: TGTGCCAGTAGTGATGGGACTAGCGGGCACTCCTACAATGAGCAGTTCTTC. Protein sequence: CASSDGTSGHSYNEQFF.

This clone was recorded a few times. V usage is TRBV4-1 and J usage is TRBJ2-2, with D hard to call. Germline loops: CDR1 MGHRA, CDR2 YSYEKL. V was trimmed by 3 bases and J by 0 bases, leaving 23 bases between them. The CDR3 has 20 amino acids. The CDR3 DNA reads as TGCGCCAGCAGCCATACCAAGATTGAGCGAGACCCGTCGAACACCGGGGAGCTGTTTTTT. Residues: CASSHTKIERDPSNTGELFF.

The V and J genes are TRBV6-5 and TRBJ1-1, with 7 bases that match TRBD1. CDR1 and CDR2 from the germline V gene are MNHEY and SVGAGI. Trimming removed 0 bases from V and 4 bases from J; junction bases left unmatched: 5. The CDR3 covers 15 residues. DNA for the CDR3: TGTGCCAGCAGTTACTCAAGGGGGCTGGGCACTGAAGCTTTCTTT. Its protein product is CASSYSRGLGTEAFF.

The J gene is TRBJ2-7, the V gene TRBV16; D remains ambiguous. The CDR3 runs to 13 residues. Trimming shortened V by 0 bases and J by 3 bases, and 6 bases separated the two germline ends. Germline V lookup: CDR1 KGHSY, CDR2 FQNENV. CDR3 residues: CASSQSPNYEQYF. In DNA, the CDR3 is TGTGCCAGCAGCCAATCCCCCAACTACGAGCAGTACTTC.

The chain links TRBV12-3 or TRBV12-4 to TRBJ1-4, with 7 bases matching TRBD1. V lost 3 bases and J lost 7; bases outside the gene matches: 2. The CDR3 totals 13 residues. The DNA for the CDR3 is TGTGCCAGCAGTTTGAACAGGGGTGAAAAACTGTTTTTT. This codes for CASSLNRGEKLFF.

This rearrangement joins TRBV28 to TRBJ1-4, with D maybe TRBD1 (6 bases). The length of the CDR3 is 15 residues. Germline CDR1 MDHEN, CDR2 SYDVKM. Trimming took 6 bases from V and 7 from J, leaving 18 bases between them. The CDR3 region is CASSLGGQGGEKLFF. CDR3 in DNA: TGTGCCAGCAGCCTAGGGGGTCAGGGCGGTGAAAAACTGTTTTTT.

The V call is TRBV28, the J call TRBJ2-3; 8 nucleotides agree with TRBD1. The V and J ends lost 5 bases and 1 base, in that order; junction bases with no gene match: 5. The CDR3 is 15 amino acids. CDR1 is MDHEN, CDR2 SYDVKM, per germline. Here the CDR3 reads CASSLQGARTDTQYF. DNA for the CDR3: TGTGCCAGCAGTCTCCAGGGGGCCCGCACAGATACGCAGTATTTT.

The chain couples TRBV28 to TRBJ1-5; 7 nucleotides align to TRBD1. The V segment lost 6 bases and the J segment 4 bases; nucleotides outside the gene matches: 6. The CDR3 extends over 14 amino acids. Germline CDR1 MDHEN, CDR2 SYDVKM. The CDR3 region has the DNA TGTGCCAGCAGAACAGGGGAGCTGAATCAGCCCCAGCATTTT. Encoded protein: CASRTGELNQPQHF. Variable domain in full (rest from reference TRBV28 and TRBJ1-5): DVKVTQSSRYLVKRTGEKVFLECVQDMDHENMFWYRQDPGLGLRLIYFSYDVKMKEKGDIPEGYSVSREKKERFSLILESASTNQTSMYLCASRTGELNQPQHFGDGTRLSIL.

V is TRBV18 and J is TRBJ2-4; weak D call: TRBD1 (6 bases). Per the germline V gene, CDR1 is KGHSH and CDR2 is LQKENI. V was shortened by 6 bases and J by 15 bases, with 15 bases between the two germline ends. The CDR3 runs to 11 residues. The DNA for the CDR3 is TGTGCCAGCTCGACAGGACTTATGACGTACTTC. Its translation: CASSTGLMTYF. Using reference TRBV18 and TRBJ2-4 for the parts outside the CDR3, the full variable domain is NAGVMQNPRHLVRRRGQEARLRCSPMKGHSHVYWYRQLPEEGLKFMVYLQKENIIDESGMPKERFSAEFPKEGPSILRIQQVVRGDSAAYFCASSTGLMTYFGAGTRLSVL.

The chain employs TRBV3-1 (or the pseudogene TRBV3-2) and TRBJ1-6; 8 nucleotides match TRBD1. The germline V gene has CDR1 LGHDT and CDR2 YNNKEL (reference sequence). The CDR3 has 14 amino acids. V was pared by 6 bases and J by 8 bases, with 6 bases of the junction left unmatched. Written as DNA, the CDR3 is TGTGCCAGCAGTTATGGACAGGGATATTCACCCCTCCACTTT. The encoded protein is CASSYGQGYSPLHF.

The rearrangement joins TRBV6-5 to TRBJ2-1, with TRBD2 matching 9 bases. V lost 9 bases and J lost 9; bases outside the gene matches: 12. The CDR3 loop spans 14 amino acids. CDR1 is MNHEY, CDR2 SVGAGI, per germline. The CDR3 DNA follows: TGTGCCAGTGAGCAAGCTAGCGGGACATTTGAGCAGTTCTTC. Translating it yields CASEQASGTFEQFF.

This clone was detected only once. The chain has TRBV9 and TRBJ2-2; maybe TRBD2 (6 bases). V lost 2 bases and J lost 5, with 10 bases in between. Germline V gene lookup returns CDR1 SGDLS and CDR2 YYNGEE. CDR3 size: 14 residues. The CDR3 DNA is TGTGCCAGCAGCGTTGGGCTAGCGACCGGGGAGCTGTTTTTT. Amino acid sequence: CASSVGLATGELFF.

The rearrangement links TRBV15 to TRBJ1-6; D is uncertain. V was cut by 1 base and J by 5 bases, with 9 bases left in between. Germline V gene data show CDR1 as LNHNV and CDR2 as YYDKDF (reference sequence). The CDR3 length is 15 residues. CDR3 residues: CATSRVVGDNSPLHF. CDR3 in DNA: TGTGCCACCAGCAGAGTTGTGGGAGATAATTCACCCCTCCACTTT.

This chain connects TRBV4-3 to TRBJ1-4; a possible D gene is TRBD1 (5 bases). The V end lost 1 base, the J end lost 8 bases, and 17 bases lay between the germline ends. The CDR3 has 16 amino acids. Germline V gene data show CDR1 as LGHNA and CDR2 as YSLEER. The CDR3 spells CASSQVWADRAEKLFF. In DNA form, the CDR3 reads TGCGCCAGCAGCCAAGTCTGGGCCGACAGAGCCGAAAAACTGTTTTTT.